These 20 T cell receptor beta chains were sequenced from one sample in a study of OX40 agonist ivuxolimab in advanced cancers. Sequenced by immunoSEQ multiplex PCR; TCRdb stores in-frame clones only, minus some. The sample includes around 80,000 clones, approximately 86% of them seen just once. The input for sequencing was CD4+ or CD8+ T cells sorted from blood, taken in a trial of the OX40 agonist ivuxolimab. All receptors derive from an adult with an advanced solid tumor such as melanoma, head and neck, liver or kidney cancer.

V gene TRBV6-5 combines with J gene TRBJ1-4; no clear D gene. The CDR3 is 16 amino acids. From germline, CDR1 is MNHEY and CDR2 SVGAGI. Trimming left V 2 bases short and J 0 bases short, with 10 bases between. CDR3 protein: CASSYLDPATNEKLFF. CDR3 in DNA: TGTGCCAGCAGTTACCTGGACCCCGCAACTAATGAAAAACTGTTTTTT.

V is TRBV6-6 and J is TRBJ1-2; D call uncertain. The CDR3 totals 14 residues. Germline V gene data show CDR1 as MNHNY and CDR2 as SVGAGI (reference sequence). V lost 5 bases to trimming and J lost 8 bases, with 18 bases between them. The CDR3 nucleotides read TGTGCCAGCAGTCAAACCGGAAGGGTATACGGCTACACCTTC. This gives the protein CASSQTGRVYGYTF.

To note about this clone: At the DNA level, this CDR3 is encoded by other sequences in the same sample as well. The CDR3 here is CASSGTGADTEAFF. As DNA, the CDR3 is TGTGCCAGCAGTGGGACAGGGGCGGACACTGAAGCTTTCTTT. This sequence joins TRBV2 and TRBJ1-1; 9 bases match TRBD1. The CDR3 is 14 residues long. V gave up 4 bases and J gave up 3 bases; unmatched junction bases: 3. Germline V gene sequence: CDR1 SNHLY, CDR2 FYNNEI.

The sample holds one count of this clone. This chain links TRBV5-4 with TRBJ1-3; 8 positions agree with TRBD1. With 6 bases clipped from V and 0 bases from J, the junction kept 5 bases outside the gene matches. Germline values: CDR1 SGHNT, CDR2 YYREEE (reference sequence). This CDR3 has 15 amino acids. DNA for the CDR3: TGTGCCAGCACCGATACAGGGGGCTCTGGAAACACCATATATTTT. Amino acid sequence: CASTDTGGSGNTIYF. Supplemented by reference TRBV5-4 and TRBJ1-3, the full variable domain reads ETGVTQSPTHLIKTRGQQVTLRCSSQSGHNTVSWYQQALGQGPQFIFQYYREEENGRGNFPPRFSGLQFPNYSSELNVNALELDDSALYLCASTDTGGSGNTIYFGEGSWLTVV.

J is TRBJ1-3 and V is TRBV10-3; 9 bases match TRBD1. The V and J ends lost 7 bases and 0 bases, in that order; junction bases with no gene match: 4. The V gene's germline CDR1 is ENHRY and CDR2 SYGVKD. The CDR3 is made up of 15 amino acids. CDR3 DNA sequence: TGTGCCATCATGGGACAGGGAGGCTCTGGAAACACCATATATTTT. Translating it yields CAIMGQGGSGNTIYF.

The rearrangement uses TRBV28 and TRBJ2-6, with 7 nucleotides matching TRBD1. The CDR3 extends over 15 amino acids. Per germline, CDR1 MDHEN and CDR2 SYDVKM. Trimming removed 4 bases from V and 2 bases from J; junction bases left unmatched: 2. CDR3 residues: CASSSTGTGANVLTF. CDR3 in DNA: TGTGCCAGCAGTTCGACAGGGACTGGGGCCAACGTCCTGACTTTC. Full variable domain (rest looked up from reference TRBV28 and TRBJ2-6): DVKVTQSSRYLVKRTGEKVFLECVQDMDHENMFWYRQDPGLGLRLIYFSYDVKMKEKGDIPEGYSVSREKKERFSLILESASTNQTSMYLCASSSTGTGANVLTFGAGSRLTVL.

The chain uses TRBV2 and TRBJ2-1; D might be TRBD1 or TRBD2, each matching 5 bases. Trimming removed 2 bases at V and 8 bases at J, with 16 bases between. Per germline, CDR1 SNHLY and CDR2 FYNNEI. The CDR3 loop spans 15 amino acids. CDR3 residues: CASSEQGFEGDEQFF. CDR3 DNA sequence: TGTGCCAGCAGTGAACAGGGTTTTGAGGGCGATGAGCAGTTCTTC.

The chain uses TRBV6-4 and TRBJ1-5, with TRBD1 identical over 7 bases. Germline CDR1 reads MRHNA; CDR2 reads SNTAGT. Trimming removed 7 bases from V and 0 bases from J; junction bases left unmatched: 15. The CDR3 has 18 residues. CDR3 sequence reads: CASKIGQAKSSSNQPQHF. In nucleotides, the CDR3 is TGTGCCAGCAAGATCGGACAGGCGAAAAGTTCTAGCAATCAGCCCCAGCATTTT.

V usage is TRBV10-3 and J usage is TRBJ2-2, with D perhaps TRBD1 or TRBD2 (5 bases each). In germline, CDR1 is ENHRY, CDR2 SYGVKD. Trimming pared 10 bases from V and 3 bases from J, leaving 12 bases between. The CDR3 runs to 13 residues. CDR3 coding DNA: TGTGCCACCGCGATGGGGGACACCGGGGAGCTGTTTTTT. Residues: CATAMGDTGELFF.

The gene calls are TRBV18 and TRBJ2-1, with 8 bases lining up with TRBD2. V shed 0 bases and J 6 bases; nucleotides not matched to a gene: 7. Germline V gives CDR1 KGHSH, CDR2 LQKENI. The CDR3 loop spans 16 amino acids. The CDR3 is CASSPPGTSSSNEQFF. CDR3 in DNA: TGTGCCAGCTCACCACCCGGGACTAGTTCTTCCAATGAGCAGTTCTTC.

This chain links TRBV29-1 with TRBJ2-3; D call uncertain. The length of the CDR3 is 11 residues. The V and J ends lost 5 bases and 3 bases respectively, with 6 bases between them. Looked up from germline, CDR1 is SQVTM and CDR2 is ANQGSEA. The CDR3, as DNA: TGCAGCGTTCTCCGGACAGATACGCAGTATTTT. Translating gives CSVLRTDTQYF.

The chain carries TRBV28 and TRBJ2-1; D gene unclear. The CDR3 consists of 13 residues. Germline loops: CDR1 MDHEN, CDR2 SYDVKM. V was shortened by 3 bases and J by 12 bases, with 15 bases between the two germline ends. The DNA for the CDR3 is TGTGCCAGCAGTTTGTCAGTTCGAAGGGCGCAGTTCTTC. Amino acids: CASSLSVRRAQFF. The full variable domain, in which reference TRBV28 and TRBJ2-1 provide the parts outside the CDR3, is DVKVTQSSRYLVKRTGEKVFLECVQDMDHENMFWYRQDPGLGLRLIYFSYDVKMKEKGDIPEGYSVSREKKERFSLILESASTNQTSMYLCASSLSVRRAQFFGPGTRLTVL.

The J gene is TRBJ2-5, the V gene TRBV30, with D possibly matching TRBD1 (6 bases). The germline gives CDR1 GTSNPN, CDR2 SVGIG (reference sequence). V was cut by 0 bases and J by 4 bases, with 12 bases left in between. This CDR3 comprises 14 residues. This chain's CDR3 is CAWSVHRDLETQYF. For the CDR3, the DNA is TGTGCCTGGAGTGTACACAGGGATTTAGAGACCCAGTACTTC.

The chain recombines TRBV28 with TRBJ1-4; 7 bases map to TRBD1. V gave up 2 bases and J gave up 0 bases; unmatched junction bases: 3. The length of the CDR3 is 16 residues. CDR1 and CDR2 (germline): MDHEN, SYDVKM. Written as DNA, the CDR3 is TGTGCCAGCAGTTTAGCAGGGGGAGCAACTAATGAAAAACTGTTTTTT. Translating gives CASSLAGGATNEKLFF.

This clone was seen once. The chain joins TRBV11-1 to TRBJ2-6; D uncertain. V lost 3 bases and J lost 4, with 7 bases in between. This CDR3 is 14 amino acids long. CDR1 SGHAT and CDR2 FQDESV come from the germline V gene (reference sequence). The CDR3 loop reads CASSLGSGANVLTF. CDR3 DNA sequence: TGTGCCAGCAGCTTGGGATCCGGGGCCAACGTCCTGACTTTC. The whole variable domain, filled in from reference TRBV11-1 and TRBJ2-6, reads EAEVAQSPRYKITEKSQAVAFWCDPISGHATLYWYRQILGQGPELLVQFQDESVVDDSQLPKDRFSAERLKGVDSTLKIQPAELGDSAMYLCASSLGSGANVLTFGAGSRLTVL.

The chain links TRBV29-1 to TRBJ1-1; no clear D. The germline V gene has CDR1 SQVTM and CDR2 ANQGSEA. Trimming took off 5 bases at V and 1 base at J, with 5 bases between the two ends. CDR3 length: 11 residues. CDR3 DNA sequence: TGCAGCGTTTCCAGGAACACTGAAGCTTTCTTT. It encodes CSVSRNTEAFF.

The genes are TRBV9 and TRBJ2-1, with 7 bases that match TRBD2. The J segment lost 12 bases and the V segment lost 0 bases, leaving 9 bases of the junction unmatched. Germline V gives CDR1 SGDLS, CDR2 YYNGEE. The CDR3 loop spans 14 amino acids. CDR3 region: CASSVDVGGVAQFF. The CDR3 coding sequence is TGTGCCAGCAGCGTAGATGTGGGAGGGGTGGCGCAGTTCTTC.

CDR3 in amino acids: CASSAWDRGSEQYF. The CDR3 coding sequence is TGTGCCAGCAGCGCTTGGGACAGGGGCTCCGAGCAGTACTTC. The J gene is TRBJ2-7, the V gene TRBV9; 10 nucleotides match TRBD1. The CDR3 is made up of 14 amino acids. CDR1 and CDR2 from the germline V gene are SGDLS and YYNGEE. J gave up 6 bases and V 3 bases, and 6 bases lay outside the gene matches.

The chain is built from TRBV9 and TRBJ2-2, with a tentative D call TRBD2 (5 bases). Trimming took off 1 base at V and 7 bases at J, with 11 bases between the two ends. This CDR3 spans 14 amino acids. Germline CDR1 reads SGDLS; CDR2 reads YYNGEE. This CDR3 is CASSVSGLDGELFF. CDR3 sequence (DNA): TGTGCCAGCAGCGTATCGGGATTGGACGGGGAGCTGTTTTTT.

This chain links TRBV28 with TRBJ2-7; D assignment may be TRBD1 or TRBD2 (5 bases each). The CDR3 totals 15 residues. The germline gives CDR1 MDHEN, CDR2 SYDVKM. Between the trimmed V and J ends, which lost 6 bases and 5 bases, there was a span of 20 bases. The DNA of the CDR3 is TGTGCCAGCAGCCTCCACTACGATCGGGGCCACGAGCAGTACGTC. Translated, it gives CASSLHYDRGHEQYV.